The rows below give T cell receptor beta chains drawn from one sample of a study of cytomegalovirus exposure and HLA in healthy donors. This table comes from immunoSEQ multiplex PCR, and its TCRdb copy is limited to in-frame clones, with some not included. Here the sample spans around 67,000 clones, 75% to 85% being singletons. The sample consisted of PBMCs. These receptors were taken from a man between 18 and 35 years old in good health and CMV-seropositive. CDR3s include the opening cysteine and the closing phenylalanine or tryptophan. D genes are given only for firm matches. Clone size, where shown, is once, few, many, or a class for clones that have expanded.

D gene: NA
clone size: NA
J gene: TRBJ1-2
V gene: TRBV30
CDR3 DNA: TGTGCCTGGAGTTTCGAGGGTTATGGCTACACCTTC
CDR3 protein: CAWSFEGYGYTF

D gene: NA
clone size: NA
J gene: TRBJ2-3
V gene: TRBV27
CDR3 DNA: TGTGCCAGCAGTTTCTCCCCACTGGATACGCAGTATTTT
CDR3 protein: CASSFSPLDTQYF

D gene: NA
clone size: NA
J gene: TRBJ1-1
V gene: TRBV10-3
CDR3 DNA: TGTGCCATCAGTGAGGAGGACGGGGGGAACACTGAAGCTTTCTTT
CDR3 protein: CAISEEDGGNTEAFF

D gene: TRBD1
clone size: NA
J gene: TRBJ1-2
V gene: TRBV30
CDR3 DNA: TGTGCCTGGATTCCCACAGGGGCTAGCTATGGCTACACCTTC
CDR3 protein: CAWIPTGASYGYTF

D gene: NA
clone size: NA
J gene: TRBJ1-1
V gene: TRBV9
CDR3 DNA: TGTGCCAGCAGTTTCGGGACACAGGGAGGGGACACTGAAGCTTTCTTT
CDR3 protein: CASSFGTQGGDTEAFF

D gene: TRBD2
clone size: NA
J gene: TRBJ2-1
V gene: TRBV25-1
CDR3 DNA: TGTGCCAGCAGTTTAAGCGGGGGGGCCCTGAATGAGCAGTTCTTC
CDR3 protein: CASSLSGGALNEQFF

D gene: NA
clone size: NA
J gene: TRBJ2-1
V gene: TRBV11-2
CDR3 DNA: TGTGCCAGCAGCTTCTCACTTGGCGGAGGGGTCTTC
CDR3 protein: CASSFSLGGGVF

D gene: NA
clone size: NA
J gene: TRBJ2-7
V gene: TRBV29-1
CDR3 DNA: TGCAGCGTTGAGGGGTGGCGGGGCGAGCAGTACTTC
CDR3 protein: CSVEGWRGEQYF

D gene: TRBD1
clone size: NA
J gene: TRBJ2-3
V gene: TRBV25-1
CDR3 DNA: TGTGCCAGCAGTGAGGACAGGAGCACAGATACGCAGTATTTT
CDR3 protein: CASSEDRSTDTQYF

D gene: NA
clone size: NA
J gene: TRBJ2-3
V gene: TRBV9
CDR3 DNA: TGTGCCAGCACAACCGGGGGAGCCCCCACAGATACGCAGTATTTT
CDR3 protein: CASTTGGAPTDTQYF

D gene: TRBD1
clone size: few
J gene: TRBJ1-4
V gene: TRBV7-9
CDR3 DNA: TGTGCCAGCAGCTCTACCGACAGGGGAACTAATGAAAAACTGTTTTTT
CDR3 protein: CASSSTDRGTNEKLFF

D gene: TRBD1
clone size: NA
J gene: TRBJ1-1
V gene: TRBV30
CDR3 DNA: TGTGCCTGGAGCATGGGACAGTCGAACACTGAAGCTTTCTTT
CDR3 protein: CAWSMGQSNTEAFF

D gene: NA
clone size: NA
J gene: TRBJ2-1
V gene: TRBV5-5
CDR3 DNA: TGTGCCAGCAGCGCGTCGAATGAGCAGTTCTTC
CDR3 protein: CASSASNEQFF

D gene: NA
clone size: NA
J gene: TRBJ2-5
V gene: TRBV5-1
CDR3 DNA: TGCGCCAGCAGCCTAGGGGAATGGGAGACCCAGTACTTC
CDR3 protein: CASSLGEWETQYF

D gene: NA
clone size: NA
J gene: TRBJ2-7
V gene: TRBV5-6
CDR3 DNA: TGTGCCAGCAGCTCTTCCTACGAGCAGTACTTC
CDR3 protein: CASSSSYEQYF

D gene: NA
clone size: NA
J gene: TRBJ1-5
V gene: TRBV5-6
CDR3 DNA: TGTGCCAGCAGCTACGGGGAGGCTCAGCCCCAGCATTTT
CDR3 protein: CASSYGEAQPQHF

D gene: NA
clone size: once
J gene: TRBJ1-5
V gene: TRBV6-5
CDR3 DNA: TGTGCCAGCAGTTACTCGAGAAACAATCAGCCCCAGCATTTT
CDR3 protein: CASSYSRNNQPQHF

D gene: NA
clone size: NA
J gene: TRBJ2-7
V gene: TRBV5-8
CDR3 DNA: TGTGCCAGCAGCTTGAACAGGGCGGGTGAGCAGTACTTC
CDR3 protein: CASSLNRAGEQYF

D gene: TRBD1
clone size: NA
J gene: TRBJ1-2
V gene: TRBV19
CDR3 DNA: TGTGCCAGTAATCTGGGACAGGGGGCCCATGGCTACACCTTC
CDR3 protein: CASNLGQGAHGYTF

D gene: NA
clone size: NA
J gene: TRBJ1-3
V gene: TRBV9
CDR3 DNA: TGTGCCAGCAGCGTAGACGGAACAGCACCCTCTGGAAACACCATATATTTT
CDR3 protein: CASSVDGTAPSGNTIYF

D gene: TRBD2
clone size: NA
J gene: TRBJ2-5
V gene: TRBV28
CDR3 DNA: TGTGCCAGCAGTTCCCCGGCTAGCGGGGACGAGACCCAGTACTTC
CDR3 protein: CASSSPASGDETQYF

D gene: TRBD2
clone size: NA
J gene: TRBJ2-7
V gene: TRBV7-2
CDR3 DNA: TGTGCCAGCAGCTCCCAGGCGGGGGGCCTATACGAGCAGTACTTC
CDR3 protein: CASSSQAGGLYEQYF

D gene: TRBD2
clone size: NA
J gene: TRBJ2-3
V gene: TRBV6-5
CDR3 DNA: TGTGCCAGCAGCCCGGGGGGGCCGTCGACAGATACGCAGTATTTT
CDR3 protein: CASSPGGPSTDTQYF

D gene: NA
clone size: NA
J gene: TRBJ1-1
V gene: TRBV6-5
CDR3 DNA: TGTGCCAGCAGTTACTTTCAGGGCGCTGAAGCTTTCTTT
CDR3 protein: CASSYFQGAEAFF

D gene: NA
clone size: NA
J gene: TRBJ2-1
V gene: TRBV29-1
CDR3 DNA: TGCAGCCAGGAGACAGGTTACGAGCAGTTCTTC
CDR3 protein: CSQETGYEQFF

D gene: TRBD2
clone size: once
J gene: TRBJ2-1
V gene: TRBV30
CDR3 DNA: TGTGCCTGGAGTGTCGGGACTAGCGATGAGCAGTTCTTC
CDR3 protein: CAWSVGTSDEQFF

D gene: NA
clone size: NA
J gene: TRBJ2-7
V gene: TRBV6-5
CDR3 DNA: TGTGCCAGCAGCACCCAGGGACTTTCCTACGAGCAGTACTTC
CDR3 protein: CASSTQGLSYEQYF

D gene: NA
clone size: NA
J gene: TRBJ1-4
V gene: TRBV28
CDR3 DNA: TGTGCCAGCAGTTTACAGGGGTTTCGGGAAAAACTGTTTTTT
CDR3 protein: CASSLQGFREKLFF

D gene: NA
clone size: NA
J gene: TRBJ1-2
V gene: TRBV28
CDR3 DNA: TGTGCCAGCAAACCCCCGGAGGGAATATCCTATGGCTACACCTTC
CDR3 protein: CASKPPEGISYGYTF

D gene: TRBD1
clone size: NA
J gene: TRBJ1-5
V gene: TRBV25-1
CDR3 DNA: TGTGCCAGGCGACAGGGGGCAAACAATCAGCCCCAGCATTTT
CDR3 protein: CARRQGANNQPQHF

D gene: NA
clone size: NA
J gene: TRBJ2-5
V gene: TRBV5-5
CDR3 DNA: TGTGCCAGCAGCTTGGCCGCGGGACAGCCTCAAGAGACCCAGTACTTC
CDR3 protein: CASSLAAGQPQETQYF

D gene: TRBD1
clone size: NA
J gene: TRBJ2-1
V gene: TRBV28
CDR3 DNA: TGTGCCAGCAGTTTTTGGACAGGGCTGAATGAGCAGTTCTTC
CDR3 protein: CASSFWTGLNEQFF

D gene: TRBD1
clone size: NA
J gene: TRBJ1-2
V gene: TRBV5-1
CDR3 DNA: TGCGCCAGCAGCACGGGACAGGAGGGCTATGGCTACACCTTC
CDR3 protein: CASSTGQEGYGYTF

D gene: NA
clone size: NA
J gene: TRBJ2-1
V gene: TRBV7-2
CDR3 DNA: TGTGCCAGCAGTTCCCGTGGCTATGAGCAGTTCTTC
CDR3 protein: CASSSRGYEQFF

D gene: NA
clone size: NA
J gene: TRBJ2-7
V gene: TRBV20-1
CDR3 DNA: TGCAGTGCCGGGGGCTACGAGCAGTACTTC
CDR3 protein: CSAGGYEQYF

D gene: NA
clone size: few
J gene: TRBJ1-2
V gene: TRBV10-2
CDR3 DNA: TGCGCCAGCAGTGACCTCGTCTATGGCTACACCTTC
CDR3 protein: CASSDLVYGYTF

D gene: TRBD2
clone size: NA
J gene: TRBJ2-7
V gene: TRBV7-6
CDR3 DNA: TGTGCCAGCAGCTCGACTAGCGGATACGAGCAGTACTTC
CDR3 protein: CASSSTSGYEQYF

D gene: TRBD1
clone size: NA
J gene: TRBJ1-5
V gene: TRBV9
CDR3 DNA: TGTGCCAGCAGCGTGGGACAGGGGCTCGGTCAGCCCCAGCATTTT
CDR3 protein: CASSVGQGLGQPQHF

D gene: NA
clone size: NA
J gene: TRBJ2-5
V gene: TRBV30
CDR3 DNA: TGTGCAGGGACACGGGGAAGCCAAGAGACCCAGTACTTC
CDR3 protein: CAGTRGSQETQYF

D gene: TRBD2
clone size: NA
J gene: TRBJ2-1
V gene: TRBV7-8
CDR3 DNA: TGTGCCAGCAGCGATCGACTAGCGGGGGGGCCCAATGAGCAGTTCTTC
CDR3 protein: CASSDRLAGGPNEQFF

D gene: NA
clone size: NA
J gene: TRBJ1-4
V gene: TRBV18
CDR3 DNA: TGTGCCAGCTCACCATTAGCTACTAATGAAAAACTGTTTTTT
CDR3 protein: CASSPLATNEKLFF

D gene: TRBD2
clone size: NA
J gene: TRBJ2-1
V gene: TRBV7-6
CDR3 DNA: TGTGCCAGCAGCTTAGCGGCTAGCGGGAGCTATGAGCAGTTCTTC
CDR3 protein: CASSLAASGSYEQFF

D gene: NA
clone size: NA
J gene: TRBJ1-3
V gene: TRBV18
CDR3 DNA: TGTGCCAGCTCACCGGCAGGGGACTCTGGAAACACCATATATTTT
CDR3 protein: CASSPAGDSGNTIYF

D gene: TRBD2
clone size: NA
J gene: TRBJ2-1
V gene: TRBV7-9
CDR3 DNA: TGTGCCAGCAGCCAAGGACTAGCGGGGGACAATGAGCAGTTCTTC
CDR3 protein: CASSQGLAGDNEQFF

D gene: NA
clone size: NA
J gene: TRBJ2-1
V gene: TRBV27
CDR3 DNA: TGTGCCAGCACCTCCACAGGCCTTTACAATGAGCAGTTCTTC
CDR3 protein: CASTSTGLYNEQFF

D gene: TRBD1
clone size: few
J gene: TRBJ1-5
V gene: TRBV2
CDR3 DNA: TGTGCCAGCAGTGAAGGGGCGGGACAGGGGAACAATCAGCCCCAGCATTTT
CDR3 protein: CASSEGAGQGNNQPQHF

D gene: TRBD2
clone size: NA
J gene: TRBJ2-7
V gene: TRBV7-8
CDR3 DNA: TGTGCCAGCAGCTTAGCCGCTACTAGCGGGGGAGCTTCCTACGAGCAGTACTTC
CDR3 protein: CASSLAATSGGASYEQYF

D gene: NA
clone size: NA
J gene: TRBJ1-5
V gene: TRBV9
CDR3 DNA: TGTGCCAGCAGCGTAGGGGGAGTAGGCAATCAGCCCCAGCATTTT
CDR3 protein: CASSVGGVGNQPQHF

D gene: NA
clone size: NA
J gene: TRBJ1-2
V gene: TRBV29-1
CDR3 DNA: TGCAGCGTTAGGACACCGAACTATGGCTACACCTTC
CDR3 protein: CSVRTPNYGYTF

D gene: TRBD1
clone size: NA
J gene: TRBJ2-7
V gene: TRBV5-8
CDR3 DNA: TGTGCCAGCAGCTCGGTGACAGGGGGCTCTTGGTACGAGCAGTACTTC
CDR3 protein: CASSSVTGGSWYEQYF

D gene: NA
clone size: NA
J gene: TRBJ1-1
V gene: TRBV30
CDR3 DNA: TGTGCCTGGGGGCCGGGGATGGACACTGAAGCTTTCTTT
CDR3 protein: CAWGPGMDTEAFF

D gene: NA
clone size: NA
J gene: TRBJ1-5
V gene: TRBV30
CDR3 DNA: TGTGCCTGGAGCCGGACAGCTCAGCCCCAGCATTTT
CDR3 protein: CAWSRTAQPQHF

D gene: NA
clone size: NA
J gene: TRBJ1-5
V gene: TRBV2
CDR3 DNA: TGTGCCAGCGGTCTCAGGGGCAATCAGCCCCAGCATTTT
CDR3 protein: CASGLRGNQPQHF

D gene: NA
clone size: NA
J gene: TRBJ2-5
V gene: TRBV20-1
CDR3 DNA: TGCAGTGCTACTCGAGAGACCCAGTACTTC
CDR3 protein: CSATRETQYF

D gene: TRBD1
clone size: NA
J gene: TRBJ1-5
V gene: TRBV6-1
CDR3 DNA: TGTGCCAGCGGACAGGATCCAAATCAGCCCCAGCATTTT
CDR3 protein: CASGQDPNQPQHF